Listed below are T cell receptor beta chains from one sample, sequenced in a study of graft-versus-host responses after intestinal transplantation. The repertoire was sequenced with immunoSEQ multiplex PCR; TCRdb's copy has only in-frame clones and lacks some. The table has about 25,000 clones, about 93% seen once. This specimen consisted of PBMCs, obtained 30 days after intestinal transplant. These TCRs come from a human patient who received an intestinal transplant, so some T cells may come from the graft donor. Both conserved end residues are part of each CDR3. Each record gives: J gene, CDR3 length, clone size, D gene, V gene, CDR3 DNA, CDR3 protein. The D gene is left open where the match is weak. Clone size, where shown, is once, few, many, or a class for clones that have expanded.

TRBJ2-1 | 12 | NA | NA | TRBV7-9 | TGTGCCAGCAGCTCTCTCCTCAATGAGCAGTTCTTC | CASSSLLNEQFF
TRBJ1-1 | 14 | few | NA | TRBV5-1 | TGCGCCAGCAGCCCCCCTGCGGGCAGACGGGAAGCTTTCTTT | CASSPPAGRREAFF
TRBJ1-6 | 11 | NA | NA | TRBV6-1 | TGTGCCAGCAGATCCAATTCACCCCTCCACTTT | CASRSNSPLHF
TRBJ2-2 | 11 | few | NA | TRBV11-2 | TGTGCCAGCAGCTCCAGTCTAAAGCTGTTTTTT | CASSSSLKLFF
TRBJ2-3 | 15 | once | TRBD2 | TRBV30 | TGTGCCTGGACCCAGCTAGCGGGCTCCACAGATACGCAGTATTTT | CAWTQLAGSTDTQYF
TRBJ2-7 | 15 | NA | NA | TRBV18 | TGTGCCAGCTCACCAATGGCCGTAGTCTCCTACGAGCAGTACTTC | CASSPMAVVSYEQYF
TRBJ2-1 | 15 | once | TRBD2 | TRBV7-3 | TGTGCCAGCAGCTTAAGTCTAGCGGAGACTAATGAGCAGTTCTTC | CASSLSLAETNEQFF
TRBJ2-1 | 13 | once | TRBD2 | TRBV6-6 | TGTGCCAGCACCCTAGCGGGGTCTGTAGAGCAGTTCTTC | CASTLAGSVEQFF
TRBJ1-1 | 12 | NA | NA | TRBV6-5 | TGTGCCAGCAGTTGGGGGCGTGATGAAGCTTTCTTT | CASSWGRDEAFF
TRBJ2-2 | 13 | NA | NA | TRBV6-5 | TGTGCCAGCAGTTACGGCCTACCCGGGGAGCTGTTTTTT | CASSYGLPGELFF
TRBJ1-3 | 14 | NA | NA | TRBV5-4 | TGTGCCAGCAGCTCTACAGGGTCTGGAAACACCATATATTTT | CASSSTGSGNTIYF
TRBJ2-2 | 13 | NA | NA | TRBV9 | TGTGCCAGCAGCGTAGCCCGCACCGGGGAGCTGTTTTTT | CASSVARTGELFF
TRBJ2-7 | 15 | NA | NA | TRBV4-3 | TGCGCCAGCAGCCAAGGCTCGGCGGCCTCCTACGAGCAGTACTTC | CASSQGSAASYEQYF
TRBJ1-2 | 11 | NA | NA | TRBV20-1 | TGCAGTGCAAGAATTGGCTATGGCTACACCTTC | CSARIGYGYTF
TRBJ2-7 | 16 | NA | TRBD2 | TRBV28 | TGTGCCAGCAGTTCTACCGGGACTAGCGGACCCCACGAGCAGTACTTC | CASSSTGTSGPHEQYF
TRBJ2-7 | 13 | NA | NA | TRBV7-8 | TGTGCCAGCAGCTTAAGACTGCCCTACGAGCAGTACTTC | CASSLRLPYEQYF
TRBJ2-1 | 14 | NA | TRBD2 | TRBV5-1 | TGCGCCAGCAGTCTGACTAGCGGGAGCAATGAGCAGTTCTTC | CASSLTSGSNEQFF
TRBJ1-2 | 13 | NA | TRBD1 | TRBV28 | TGTGCCAGCAGTTCGGGACAGCACTATGGCTACACCTTC | CASSSGQHYGYTF
TRBJ2-2 | 13 | NA | NA | TRBV7-2 | TGTGCCAGCAGCTTTGCGGTCACCGGGGAGCTGTTTTTT | CASSFAVTGELFF
TRBJ1-1 | 13 | NA | NA | TRBV11-3 | TGTGCCAGCAGCTCGGACGGGAACACTGAAGCTTTCTTT | CASSSDGNTEAFF
TRBJ2-5 | 13 | NA | TRBD2 | TRBV29-1 | TGCAGCGTTGACGGGGGGGTACAAGAGACCCAGTACTTC | CSVDGGVQETQYF
TRBJ1-5 | 16 | NA | TRBD1 | TRBV15 | TGTGCCACCAGCGACCGGGACAGGGGGCTGGGTCAGCCCCAGCATTTT | CATSDRDRGLGQPQHF
TRBJ2-2 | 16 | NA | NA | TRBV7-9 | TGTGCCAGCAGCTTTAGATTCCCAGTGCCTCCCGGGGAGCTGTTTTTT | CASSFRFPVPPGELFF
TRBJ2-3 | 16 | NA | NA | TRBV27 | TGTGCCAGCAGTTTAGTGTTTGGGGGACTGACGGATACGCAGTATTTT | CASSLVFGGLTDTQYF
TRBJ2-1 | 17 | NA | TRBD2 | TRBV10-3 | TGTGCCATCAGCCCGGGACTAGCGGGAGGGCAGGGCAATGAGCAGTTCTTC | CAISPGLAGGQGNEQFF
TRBJ1-4 | 14 | NA | NA | TRBV4-1 | TGCGCCAGCAGCCAGTCGGCACCAAATGAAAAACTGTTTTTT | CASSQSAPNEKLFF
TRBJ1-4 | 14 | NA | TRBD1 | TRBV30 | TGTGCCTGGAGTATAGGACAGGGTTATGAAAAACTGTTTTTT | CAWSIGQGYEKLFF
TRBJ1-1 | 11 | NA | NA | TRBV5-6 | TGTGCCAGCAGCTCTAACACTGAAGCTTTCTTT | CASSSNTEAFF
TRBJ1-1 | 14 | NA | TRBD1 | TRBV25-1 | TGTGCCAGCAGTACAGGGGGCTTTTATACTGAAGCTTTCTTT | CASSTGGFYTEAFF
TRBJ1-1 | 14 | NA | NA | TRBV4-1 | TGCGCCAGCAGCCAAATTGGGAGCGGTGCTGAAGCTTTCTTT | CASSQIGSGAEAFF
TRBJ2-1 | 16 | once | TRBD2 | TRBV29-1 | TGCAGCGTGGGACTAGCGGGAGGGAGCTCCTACAATGAGCAGTTCTTC | CSVGLAGGSSYNEQFF
TRBJ1-1 | 15 | NA | TRBD1 | TRBV29-1 | TGCAGCGTTGAACTCAACAGGGGGCGGGAAGGTGAAGCTTTCTTT | CSVELNRGREGEAFF
TRBJ2-7 | 15 | NA | NA | TRBV19 | TGTGCCAGTAGTACCCGGGGGAAGTATGGCTACGAGCAGTACTTC | CASSTRGKYGYEQYF
TRBJ2-1 | 15 | once | TRBD2 | TRBV6-1 | TGTGCCAGCAGTGAAGAGCGGGGGGGGTTCAATGAGCAGTTCTTC | CASSEERGGFNEQFF
TRBJ2-5 | 14 | NA | NA | TRBV5-4 | TGTGCCAGCAGCTTCTGGGGGCGGCAAGAGACCCAGTACTTC | CASSFWGRQETQYF
TRBJ2-3 | 14 | NA | TRBD1 | TRBV2 | TGTGCCAGCAGTGACAGGGGGCGGACAGATACGCAGTATTTT | CASSDRGRTDTQYF
TRBJ1-1 | 13 | NA | NA | TRBV27 | TGTGCCAGCACGGCAGGGTTTTTCACTGAAGCTTTCTTT | CASTAGFFTEAFF
TRBJ2-1 | 15 | NA | NA | TRBV7-9 | TGTGCCAGCAGCTTGGTGGGCCTAATCGACAATGAGCAGTTCTTC | CASSLVGLIDNEQFF
TRBJ2-3 | 14 | NA | NA | TRBV7-8 | TGTGCCAGCAGCCCGAGGACAGGCACAGATACGCAGTATTTT | CASSPRTGTDTQYF
TRBJ2-5 | 13 | NA | TRBD2 | TRBV6-5 | TGTGCCAGCAGTAGTGGAGGCACTAGCGGATATGACTTC | CASSSGGTSGYDF
TRBJ1-2 | 14 | NA | NA | TRBV7-9 | TGTGCCAGCAGCTCGGACGGAGTTATCTATGGCTACACCTTC | CASSSDGVIYGYTF
TRBJ1-4 | 16 | NA | NA | TRBV2 | TGTGCCAGCAGTGATTCGGGGTCCACGGCAAATGAAAAACTGTTTTTT | CASSDSGSTANEKLFF
TRBJ2-2 | 15 | NA | NA | TRBV28 | TGTGCCAGCAGTTTCGGGAAAACCTACACCGGGGAGCTGTTTTTT | CASSFGKTYTGELFF
TRBJ1-1 | 13 | once | NA | TRBV29-1 | TGCAGCGTTGAGGGCAAGGGAGGAACTGAAGCTTTCTTT | CSVEGKGGTEAFF
TRBJ2-6 | 19 | NA | NA | TRBV7-2 | TGTGCCAGCAGCTTAGTAATGGTGTCTTCGGGTTACGGGGCCAACGTCCTGACTTTC | CASSLVMVSSGYGANVLTF
TRBJ2-1 | 14 | NA | NA | TRBV15 | TGTGCCACTAAAGGGGGGGAGAGGAACAATGAGCAGTTCTTC | CATKGGERNNEQFF
TRBJ2-7 | 14 | few | NA | TRBV6-1 | TGTGCCAGCAGTCCAGGGCTAAACTCCTACGAGCAGTACTTC | CASSPGLNSYEQYF
TRBJ1-1 | 13 | NA | NA | TRBV10-3 | TGTGCCATCAGTACGACGGTGAACACTGAAGCTTTCTTT | CAISTTVNTEAFF
TRBJ2-3 | 16 | NA | TRBD2 | TRBV10-3 | TGTGCCATCAGTGAGTACCAGGGACTACGGTCAGATACGCAGTATTTT | CAISEYQGLRSDTQYF
TRBJ2-1 | 15 | NA | NA | TRBV19 | TGTGCCAGTAGTATCTATTCTAGCTCCTACAATGAGCAGTTCTTC | CASSIYSSSYNEQFF